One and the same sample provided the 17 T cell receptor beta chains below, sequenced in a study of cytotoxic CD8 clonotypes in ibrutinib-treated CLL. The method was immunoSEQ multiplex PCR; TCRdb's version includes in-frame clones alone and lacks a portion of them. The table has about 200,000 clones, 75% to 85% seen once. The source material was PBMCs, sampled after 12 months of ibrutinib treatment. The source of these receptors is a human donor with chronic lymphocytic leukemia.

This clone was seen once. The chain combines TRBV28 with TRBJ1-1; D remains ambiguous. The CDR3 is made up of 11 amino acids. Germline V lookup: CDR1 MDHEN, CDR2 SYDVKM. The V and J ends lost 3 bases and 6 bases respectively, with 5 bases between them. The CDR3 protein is CASSFGPEAFF. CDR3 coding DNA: TGTGCCAGCAGTTTCGGGCCTGAAGCTTTCTTT.

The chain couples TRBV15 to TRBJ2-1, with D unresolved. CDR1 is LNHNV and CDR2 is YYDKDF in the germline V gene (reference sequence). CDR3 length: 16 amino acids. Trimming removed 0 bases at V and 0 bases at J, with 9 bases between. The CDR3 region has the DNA TGTGCCACCAGCAGAGATCTCACCAGCTCCTACAATGAGCAGTTCTTC. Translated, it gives CATSRDLTSSYNEQFF.

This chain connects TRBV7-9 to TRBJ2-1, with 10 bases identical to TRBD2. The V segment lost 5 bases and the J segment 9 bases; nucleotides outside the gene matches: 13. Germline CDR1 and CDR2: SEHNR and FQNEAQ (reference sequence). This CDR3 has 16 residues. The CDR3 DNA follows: TGTGCCAGCAGCCCGAGGCTAGCGGGAGCCCAGGGTGAGCAGTTCTTC. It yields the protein CASSPRLAGAQGEQFF.

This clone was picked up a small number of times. The CDR3: CASSVALSASGQYF. CDR3 in DNA: TGTGCCAGCAGCGTAGCTCTGAGTGCCTCCGGGCAGTACTTC. The J gene is TRBJ2-7, the V gene TRBV9; D is unresolved. Germline loops: CDR1 SGDLS, CDR2 YYNGEE. This CDR3 has 14 residues. Trimming removed 0 bases from V and 9 bases from J, with 16 bases in between.

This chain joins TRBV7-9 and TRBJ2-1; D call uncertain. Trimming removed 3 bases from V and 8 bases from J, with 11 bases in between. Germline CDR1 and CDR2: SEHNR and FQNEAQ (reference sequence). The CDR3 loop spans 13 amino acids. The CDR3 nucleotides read TGTGCCAGCAGCTTGGGCGCAACCGATGAGCAGTTCTTC. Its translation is CASSLGATDEQFF.

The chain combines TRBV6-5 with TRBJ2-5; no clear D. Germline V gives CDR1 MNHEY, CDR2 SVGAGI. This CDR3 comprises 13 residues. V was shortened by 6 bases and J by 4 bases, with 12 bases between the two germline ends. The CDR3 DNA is TGTGCCAGCAGAGGGTTCTCGAGAGAGACCCAGTACTTC. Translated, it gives CASRGFSRETQYF.

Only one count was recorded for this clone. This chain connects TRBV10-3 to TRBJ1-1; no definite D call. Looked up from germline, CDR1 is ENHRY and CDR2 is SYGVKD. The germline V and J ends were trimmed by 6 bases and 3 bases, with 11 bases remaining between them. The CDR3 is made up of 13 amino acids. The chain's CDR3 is CAIRRDSDTEAFF. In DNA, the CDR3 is TGTGCCATCAGGAGGGATTCGGACACTGAAGCTTTCTTT.

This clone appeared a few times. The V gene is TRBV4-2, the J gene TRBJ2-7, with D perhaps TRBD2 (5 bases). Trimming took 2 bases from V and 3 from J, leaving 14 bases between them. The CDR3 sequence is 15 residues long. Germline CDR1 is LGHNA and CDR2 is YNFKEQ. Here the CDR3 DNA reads TGTGCCAGCAGCCAATCTACTAGTTCCCTCTACGAGCAGTACTTC. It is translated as CASSQSTSSLYEQYF.

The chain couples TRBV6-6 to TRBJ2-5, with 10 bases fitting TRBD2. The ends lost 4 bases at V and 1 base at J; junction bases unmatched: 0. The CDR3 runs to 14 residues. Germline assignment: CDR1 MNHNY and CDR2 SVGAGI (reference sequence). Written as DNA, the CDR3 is TGTGCCAGCAGTTTAGCGGGGGGCCAAGAGACCCAGTACTTC. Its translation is CASSLAGGQETQYF.

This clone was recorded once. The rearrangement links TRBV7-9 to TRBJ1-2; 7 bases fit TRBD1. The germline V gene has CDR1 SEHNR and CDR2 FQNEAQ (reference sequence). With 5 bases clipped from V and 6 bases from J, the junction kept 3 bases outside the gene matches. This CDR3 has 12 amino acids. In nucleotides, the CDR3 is TGTGCCAGCAGCCTTACAGGGGATGGCTACACCTTC. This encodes CASSLTGDGYTF.

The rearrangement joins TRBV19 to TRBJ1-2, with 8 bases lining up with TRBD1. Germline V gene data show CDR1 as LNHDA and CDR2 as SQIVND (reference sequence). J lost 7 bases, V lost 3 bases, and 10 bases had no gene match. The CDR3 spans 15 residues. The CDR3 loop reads CASSILDRAYGGYTF. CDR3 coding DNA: TGTGCCAGTAGTATTCTGGACAGGGCCTATGGTGGCTACACCTTC.

CDR3 nucleotide sequence: TGTGCCAGCAGCTTGGGGCAGGCGGGGGGTAGGTCGGACGAGCAGTACTTC. Translating gives CASSLGQAGGRSDEQYF. V gene TRBV5-4 combines with J gene TRBJ2-7; 8 bases are shared with TRBD2. CDR3 length: 17 amino acids. In germline, CDR1 is SGHNT, CDR2 YYREEE (reference sequence). Trimming at V came to 0 bases and at J to 5 bases, leaving 13 bases not matched to a gene.

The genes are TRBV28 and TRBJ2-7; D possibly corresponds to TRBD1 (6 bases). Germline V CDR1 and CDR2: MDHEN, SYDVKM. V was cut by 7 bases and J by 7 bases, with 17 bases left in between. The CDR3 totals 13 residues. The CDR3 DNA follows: TGTGCCAGCACCTCCCACAGGGACGGAGAGCAGTACTTC. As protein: CASTSHRDGEQYF. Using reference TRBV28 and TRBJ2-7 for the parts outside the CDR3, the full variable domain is DVKVTQSSRYLVKRTGEKVFLECVQDMDHENMFWYRQDPGLGLRLIYFSYDVKMKEKGDIPEGYSVSREKKERFSLILESASTNQTSMYLCASTSHRDGEQYFGPGTRLTVT.

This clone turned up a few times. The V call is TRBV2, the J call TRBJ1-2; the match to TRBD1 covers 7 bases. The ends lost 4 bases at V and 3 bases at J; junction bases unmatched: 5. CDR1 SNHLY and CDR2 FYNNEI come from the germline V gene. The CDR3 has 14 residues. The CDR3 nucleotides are TGTGCCAGCAGTGGGGACAGAACCGACTATGGCTACACCTTC. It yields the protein CASSGDRTDYGYTF.

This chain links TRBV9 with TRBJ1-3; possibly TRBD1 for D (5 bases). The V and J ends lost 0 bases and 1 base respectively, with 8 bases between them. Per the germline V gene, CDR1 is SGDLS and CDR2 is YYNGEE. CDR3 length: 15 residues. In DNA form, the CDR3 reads TGTGCCAGCAGCGTAGACGGGGGATCTGGAAACACCATATATTTT. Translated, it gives CASSVDGGSGNTIYF.

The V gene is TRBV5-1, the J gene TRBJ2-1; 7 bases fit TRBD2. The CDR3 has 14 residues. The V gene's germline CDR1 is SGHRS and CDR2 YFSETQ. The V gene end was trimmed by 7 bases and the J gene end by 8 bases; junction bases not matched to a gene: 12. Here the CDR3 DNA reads TGCGCCAGCGCCGCCGGGGGGTCTCACTATGAGCAGTTCTTC. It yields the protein CASAAGGSHYEQFF.

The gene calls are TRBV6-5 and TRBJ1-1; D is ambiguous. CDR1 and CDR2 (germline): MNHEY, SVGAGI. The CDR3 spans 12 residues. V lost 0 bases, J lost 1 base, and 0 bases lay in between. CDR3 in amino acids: CASSYSNTEAFF. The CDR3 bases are TGTGCCAGCAGTTACTCGAACACTGAAGCTTTCTTT.